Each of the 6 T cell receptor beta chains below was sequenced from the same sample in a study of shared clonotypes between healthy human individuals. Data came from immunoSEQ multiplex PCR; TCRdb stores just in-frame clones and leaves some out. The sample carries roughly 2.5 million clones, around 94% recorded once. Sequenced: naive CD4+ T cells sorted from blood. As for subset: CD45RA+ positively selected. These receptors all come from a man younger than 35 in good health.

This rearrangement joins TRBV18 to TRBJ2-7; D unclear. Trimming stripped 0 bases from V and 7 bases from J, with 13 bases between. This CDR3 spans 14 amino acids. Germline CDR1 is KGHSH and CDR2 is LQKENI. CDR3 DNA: TGTGCCAGCTCACCACCGGCCTTTGCCGGGGAGCAGTACTTC. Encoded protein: CASSPPAFAGEQYF.

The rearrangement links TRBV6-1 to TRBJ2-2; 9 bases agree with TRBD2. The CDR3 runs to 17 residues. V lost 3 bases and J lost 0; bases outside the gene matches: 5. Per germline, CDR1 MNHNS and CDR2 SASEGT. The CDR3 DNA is TGTGCCAGCAGTGATGTTAGCGGGGGCCCGAACACCGGGGAGCTGTTTTTT. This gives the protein CASSDVSGGPNTGELFF.

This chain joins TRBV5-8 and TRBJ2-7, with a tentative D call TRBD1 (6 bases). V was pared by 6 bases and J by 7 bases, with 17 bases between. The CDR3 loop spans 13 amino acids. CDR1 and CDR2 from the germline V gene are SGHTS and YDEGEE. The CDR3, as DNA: TGTGCCAGCACCCTCTGGACAGCTTCAGAGCAGTACTTC. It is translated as CASTLWTASEQYF. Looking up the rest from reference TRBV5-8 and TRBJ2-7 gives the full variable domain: EAGVTQSPTHLIKTRGQQATLRCSPISGHTSVYWYQQALGLGLQFLLWYDEGEERNRGNFPPRFSGRQFPNYSSELNVNALELEDSALYLCASTLWTASEQYFGPGTRLTVT.

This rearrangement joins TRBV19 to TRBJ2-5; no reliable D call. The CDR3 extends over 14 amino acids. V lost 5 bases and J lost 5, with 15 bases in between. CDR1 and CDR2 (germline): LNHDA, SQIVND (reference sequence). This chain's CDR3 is CASSPPPPGETQYF. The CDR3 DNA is TGTGCCAGTAGTCCTCCACCCCCTGGGGAGACCCAGTACTTC.

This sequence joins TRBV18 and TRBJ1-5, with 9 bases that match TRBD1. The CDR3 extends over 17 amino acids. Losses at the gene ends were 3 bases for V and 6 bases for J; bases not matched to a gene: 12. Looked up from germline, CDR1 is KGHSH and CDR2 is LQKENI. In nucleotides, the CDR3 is TGTGCCAGCTCACCCCTAGATATCGGACAGGGGACTCAGCCCCAGCATTTT. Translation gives CASSPLDIGQGTQPQHF.

The CDR3 DNA follows: TGTGCCAGCCTGCCGGACAGGGGCCAAGAGACCCAGTACTTC. Translation: CASLPDRGQETQYF. V is TRBV2 and J is TRBJ2-5, with 9 bases identical to TRBD1. From germline, CDR1 is SNHLY and CDR2 FYNNEI. The CDR3 runs to 14 residues. V lost 8 bases, J lost 1 base, and 5 bases stayed unmatched.